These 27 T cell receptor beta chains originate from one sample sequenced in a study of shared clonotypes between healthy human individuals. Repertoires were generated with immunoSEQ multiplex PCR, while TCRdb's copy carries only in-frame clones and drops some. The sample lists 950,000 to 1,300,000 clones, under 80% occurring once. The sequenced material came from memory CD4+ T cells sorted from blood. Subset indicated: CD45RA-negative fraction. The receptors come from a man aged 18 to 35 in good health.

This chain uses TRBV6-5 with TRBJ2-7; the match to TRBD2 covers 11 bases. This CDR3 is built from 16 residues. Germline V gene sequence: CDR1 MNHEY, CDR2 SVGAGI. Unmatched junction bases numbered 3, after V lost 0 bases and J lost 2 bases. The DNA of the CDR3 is TGTGCCAGCAGTTACTCGGGACTAGCGGATACCTACGAGCAGTACTTC. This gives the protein CASSYSGLADTYEQYF.

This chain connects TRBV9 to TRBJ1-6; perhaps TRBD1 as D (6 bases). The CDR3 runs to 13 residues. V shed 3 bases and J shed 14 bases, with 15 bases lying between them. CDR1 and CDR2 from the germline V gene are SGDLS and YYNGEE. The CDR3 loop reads CASSGRGTGTLHF. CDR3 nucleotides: TGTGCCAGCAGCGGCAGGGGAACAGGGACCCTCCACTTT.

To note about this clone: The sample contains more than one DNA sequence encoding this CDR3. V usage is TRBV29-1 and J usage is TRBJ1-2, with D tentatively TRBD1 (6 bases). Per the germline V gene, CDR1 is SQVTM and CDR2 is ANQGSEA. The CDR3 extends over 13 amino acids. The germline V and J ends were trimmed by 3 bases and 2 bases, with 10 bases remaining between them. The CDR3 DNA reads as TGCAGCGTTGACAGGGGCCGGAACTATGGCTACACCTTC. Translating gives CSVDRGRNYGYTF.

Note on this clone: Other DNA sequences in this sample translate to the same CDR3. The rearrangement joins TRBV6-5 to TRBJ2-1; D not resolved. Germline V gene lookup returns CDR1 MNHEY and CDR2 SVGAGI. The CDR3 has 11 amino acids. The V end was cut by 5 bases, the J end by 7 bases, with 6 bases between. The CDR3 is CASSRRNEQFF. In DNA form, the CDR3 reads TGTGCCAGCAGTCGCCGGAATGAGCAGTTCTTC.

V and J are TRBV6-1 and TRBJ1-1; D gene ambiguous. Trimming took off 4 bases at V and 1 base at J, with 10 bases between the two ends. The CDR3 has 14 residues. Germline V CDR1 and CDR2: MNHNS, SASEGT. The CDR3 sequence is CASSGLDRNTEAFF. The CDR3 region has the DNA TGTGCCAGCAGTGGATTAGACCGGAACACTGAAGCTTTCTTT.

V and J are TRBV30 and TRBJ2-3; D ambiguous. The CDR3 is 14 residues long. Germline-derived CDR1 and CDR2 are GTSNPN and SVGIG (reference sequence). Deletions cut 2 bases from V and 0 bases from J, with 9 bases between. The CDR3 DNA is TGTGCCTGGAGTCCCCCCCCGAGCACAGATACGCAGTATTTT. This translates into CAWSPPPSTDTQYF. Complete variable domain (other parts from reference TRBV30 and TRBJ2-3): SQTIHQWPATLVQPVGSPLSLECTVEGTSNPNLYWYRQAAGRGLQLLFYSVGIGQISSEVPQNLSASRPQDRQFILSSKKLLLSDSGFYLCAWSPPPSTDTQYFGPGTRLTVL.

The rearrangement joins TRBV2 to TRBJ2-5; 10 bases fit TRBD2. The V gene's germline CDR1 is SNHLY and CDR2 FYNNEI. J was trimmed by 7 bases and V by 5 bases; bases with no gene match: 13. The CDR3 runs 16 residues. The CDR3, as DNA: TGTGCCAGCAGTCAAACTAGCGGGGTCGCATCCAGGACCCAGTACTTC. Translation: CASSQTSGVASRTQYF.

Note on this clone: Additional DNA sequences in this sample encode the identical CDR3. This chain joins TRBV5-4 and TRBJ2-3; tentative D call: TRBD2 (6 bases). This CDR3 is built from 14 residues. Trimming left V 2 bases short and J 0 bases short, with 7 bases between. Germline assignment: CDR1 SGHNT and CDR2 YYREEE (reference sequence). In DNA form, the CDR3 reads TGTGCCAGCAGCTTTAGCGGAAGCACAGATACGCAGTATTTT. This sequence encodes CASSFSGSTDTQYF.

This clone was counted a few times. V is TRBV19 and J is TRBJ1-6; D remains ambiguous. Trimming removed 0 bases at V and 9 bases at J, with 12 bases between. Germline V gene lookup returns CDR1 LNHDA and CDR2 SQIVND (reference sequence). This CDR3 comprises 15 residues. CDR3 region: CASSIDKSPFSPLHF. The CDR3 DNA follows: TGTGCCAGTAGTATAGATAAGTCCCCTTTTTCACCCCTCCACTTT. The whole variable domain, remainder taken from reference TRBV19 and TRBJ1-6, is DGGITQSPKYLFRKEGQNVTLSCEQNLNHDAMYWYRQDPGQGLRLIYYSQIVNDFQKGDIAEGYSVSREKKESFPLTVTSAQKNPTAFYLCASSIDKSPFSPLHFGNGTRLTVT.

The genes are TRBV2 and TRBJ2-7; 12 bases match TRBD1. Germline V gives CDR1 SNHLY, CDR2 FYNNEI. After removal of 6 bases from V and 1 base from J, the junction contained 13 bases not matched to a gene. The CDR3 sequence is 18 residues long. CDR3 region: CASRPGTGGVAGSYEQYF. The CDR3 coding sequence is TGTGCCAGCAGACCCGGGACAGGGGGCGTAGCGGGGTCCTACGAGCAGTACTTC.

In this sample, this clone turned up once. As DNA, the CDR3 is TGTGCCAGCAGCTCCTACACTAACTATGGCTACACCTTC. It specifies CASSSYTNYGYTF. The chain recombines TRBV7-9 with TRBJ1-2; D unclear. Germline V CDR1 and CDR2: SEHNR, FQNEAQ (reference sequence). CDR3 size: 13 residues. The germline V and J ends were trimmed by 4 bases and 0 bases, with 6 bases remaining between them.

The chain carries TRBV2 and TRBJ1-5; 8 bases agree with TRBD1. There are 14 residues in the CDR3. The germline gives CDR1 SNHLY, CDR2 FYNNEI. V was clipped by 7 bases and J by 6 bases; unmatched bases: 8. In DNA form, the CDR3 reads TGTGCCAGCAATCCGGACAGGGCAATTCAGCCCCAGCATTTT. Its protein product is CASNPDRAIQPQHF.

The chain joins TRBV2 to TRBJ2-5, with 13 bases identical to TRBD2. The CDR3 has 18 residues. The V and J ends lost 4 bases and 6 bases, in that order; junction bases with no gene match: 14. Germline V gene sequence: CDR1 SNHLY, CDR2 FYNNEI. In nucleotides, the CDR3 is TGTGCCAGCAGTGCTTGGGAAGGACTAGCGGGAGTAAAAAAGACCCAGTACTTC. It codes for CASSAWEGLAGVKKTQYF.

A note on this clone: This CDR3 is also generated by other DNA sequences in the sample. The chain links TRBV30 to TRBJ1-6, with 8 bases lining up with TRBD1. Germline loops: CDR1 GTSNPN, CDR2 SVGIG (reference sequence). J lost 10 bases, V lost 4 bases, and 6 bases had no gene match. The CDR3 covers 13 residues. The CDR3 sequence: CAWTGQGGSPLHF. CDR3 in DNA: TGTGCCTGGACCGGACAGGGAGGCTCACCCCTCCACTTT.

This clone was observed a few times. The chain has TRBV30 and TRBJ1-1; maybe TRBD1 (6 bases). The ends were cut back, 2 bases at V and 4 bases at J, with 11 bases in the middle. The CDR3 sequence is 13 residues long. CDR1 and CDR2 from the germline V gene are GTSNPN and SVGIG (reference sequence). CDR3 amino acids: CAWSSTGFTEAFF. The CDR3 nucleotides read TGTGCCTGGAGTTCCACAGGGTTCACTGAAGCTTTCTTT.

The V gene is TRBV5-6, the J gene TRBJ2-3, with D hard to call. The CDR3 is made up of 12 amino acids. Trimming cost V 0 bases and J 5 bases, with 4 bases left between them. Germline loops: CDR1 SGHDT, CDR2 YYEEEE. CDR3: CASSLGGDTQYF. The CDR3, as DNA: TGTGCCAGCAGCTTGGGGGGAGATACGCAGTATTTT.

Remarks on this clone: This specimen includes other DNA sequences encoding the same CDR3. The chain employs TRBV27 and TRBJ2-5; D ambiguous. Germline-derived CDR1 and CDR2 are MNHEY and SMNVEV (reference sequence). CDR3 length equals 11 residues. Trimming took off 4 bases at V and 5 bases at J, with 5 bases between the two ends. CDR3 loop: CASSSGETQYF. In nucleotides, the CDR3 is TGTGCCAGCAGTTCGGGCGAGACCCAGTACTTC.

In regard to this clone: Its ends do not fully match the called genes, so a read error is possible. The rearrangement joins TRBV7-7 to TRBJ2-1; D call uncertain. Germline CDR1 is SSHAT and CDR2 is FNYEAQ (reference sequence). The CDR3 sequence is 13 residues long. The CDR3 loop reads CASSLNRDNEQFF. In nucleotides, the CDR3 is TGTGCTAGCAGCTTGAACAGAGACAATGAGCAGTTCTTC.

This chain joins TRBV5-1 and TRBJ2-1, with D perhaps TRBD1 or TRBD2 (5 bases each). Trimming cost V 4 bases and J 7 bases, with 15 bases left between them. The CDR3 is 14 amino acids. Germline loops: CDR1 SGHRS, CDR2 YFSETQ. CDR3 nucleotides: TGCGCCAGCAGCCCTCTAGAGAGGGGAAATGAGCAGTTCTTC. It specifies CASSPLERGNEQFF.

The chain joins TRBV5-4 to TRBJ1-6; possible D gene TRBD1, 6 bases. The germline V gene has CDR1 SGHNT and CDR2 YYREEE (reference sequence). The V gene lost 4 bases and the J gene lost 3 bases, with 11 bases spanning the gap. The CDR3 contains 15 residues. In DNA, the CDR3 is TGTGCCAGCAGCGGGAACAGGGACTATAATTCACCCCTCCACTTT. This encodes CASSGNRDYNSPLHF. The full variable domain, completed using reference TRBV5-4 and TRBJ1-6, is ETGVTQSPTHLIKTRGQQVTLRCSSQSGHNTVSWYQQALGQGPQFIFQYYREEENGRGNFPPRFSGLQFPNYSSELNVNALELDDSALYLCASSGNRDYNSPLHFGNGTRLTVT.

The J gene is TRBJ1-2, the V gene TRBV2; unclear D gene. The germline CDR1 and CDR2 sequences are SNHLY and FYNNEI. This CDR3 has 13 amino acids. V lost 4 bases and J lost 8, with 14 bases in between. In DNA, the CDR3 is TGTGCCAGCAGTGTAACTAGGGAAGGGGGCTACACCTTC. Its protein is CASSVTREGGYTF.

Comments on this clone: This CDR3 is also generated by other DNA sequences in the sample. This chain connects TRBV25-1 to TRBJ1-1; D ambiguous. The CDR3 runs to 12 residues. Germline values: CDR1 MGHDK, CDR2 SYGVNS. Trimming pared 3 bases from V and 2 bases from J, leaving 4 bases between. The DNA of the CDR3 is TGTGCCAGCAGTGAGTCAAACACTGAAGCTTTCTTT. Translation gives CASSESNTEAFF.

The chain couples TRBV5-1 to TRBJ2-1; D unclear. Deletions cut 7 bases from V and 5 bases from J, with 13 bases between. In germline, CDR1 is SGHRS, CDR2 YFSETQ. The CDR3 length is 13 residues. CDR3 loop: CASSTVGDNEQFF. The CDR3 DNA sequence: TGCGCCAGCTCGACCGTTGGGGACAATGAGCAGTTCTTC.

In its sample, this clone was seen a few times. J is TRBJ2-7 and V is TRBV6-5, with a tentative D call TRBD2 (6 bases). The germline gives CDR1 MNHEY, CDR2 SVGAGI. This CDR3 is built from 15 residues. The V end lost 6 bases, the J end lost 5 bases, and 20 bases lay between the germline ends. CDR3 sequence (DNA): TGTGCCAGCAGGAGAGACGGACTAAAAGGCGACGAGCAGTACTTC. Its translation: CASRRDGLKGDEQYF.

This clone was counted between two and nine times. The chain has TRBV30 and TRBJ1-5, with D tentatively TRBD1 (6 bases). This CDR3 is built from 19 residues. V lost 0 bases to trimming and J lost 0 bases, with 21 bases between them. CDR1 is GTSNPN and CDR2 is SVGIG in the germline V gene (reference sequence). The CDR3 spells CAWSVRRGAGMYSNQPQHF. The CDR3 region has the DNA TGTGCCTGGAGTGTACGTAGGGGGGCGGGGATGTATAGCAATCAGCCCCAGCATTTT.

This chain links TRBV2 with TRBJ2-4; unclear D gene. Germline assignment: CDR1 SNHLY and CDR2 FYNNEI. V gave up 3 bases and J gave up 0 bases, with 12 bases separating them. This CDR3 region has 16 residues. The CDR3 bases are TGTGCCAGCAGTGAGGCCCCCAGGCTAGCCAAAAACATTCAGTACTTC. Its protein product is CASSEAPRLAKNIQYF.

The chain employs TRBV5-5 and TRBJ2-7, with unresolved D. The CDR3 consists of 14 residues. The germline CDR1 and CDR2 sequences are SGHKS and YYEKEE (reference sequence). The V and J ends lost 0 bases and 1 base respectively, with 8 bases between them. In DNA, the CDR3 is TGTGCCAGCAGCTTGGGGTCCAGGTCCTACGAGCAGTACTTC. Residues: CASSLGSRSYEQYF.